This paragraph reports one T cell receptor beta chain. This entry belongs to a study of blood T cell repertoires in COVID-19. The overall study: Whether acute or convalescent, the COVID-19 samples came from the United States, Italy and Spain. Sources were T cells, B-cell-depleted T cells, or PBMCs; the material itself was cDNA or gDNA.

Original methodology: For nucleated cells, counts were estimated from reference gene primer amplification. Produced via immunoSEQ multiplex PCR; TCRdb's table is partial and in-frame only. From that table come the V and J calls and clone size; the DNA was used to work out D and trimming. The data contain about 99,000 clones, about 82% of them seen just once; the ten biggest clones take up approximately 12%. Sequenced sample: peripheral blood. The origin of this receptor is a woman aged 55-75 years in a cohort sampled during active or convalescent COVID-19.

In DNA form, the CDR3 reads TGTGCCAGCAGACCAGGGGTGACACCCCTCCACTTT. It is translated as CASRPGVTPLHF. The chain joins TRBV7-3 to TRBJ1-6, with D possibly being TRBD1 (6 bases). V lost 6 bases and J 11 bases, leaving 11 bases between the germline ends. The CDR3 is made up of 12 amino acids. The germline gives CDR1 SGHTA, CDR2 FQGTGA. The full variable domain, rest sourced from reference TRBV7-3 and TRBJ1-6, is GAGVSQTPSNKVTEKGKYVELRCDPISGHTALYWYRQSLGQGPEFLIYFQGTGAADDSGLPNDRFFAVRPEGSVSTLKIQRTERGDSAVYLCASRPGVTPLHFGNGTRLTVT.